This record looks at one TCR beta chain sequence and its context. Antigen unknown. Sample-barcoded 5' priming and a J-beta primer mix drove a second PCR of about 6 to 12 cycles. TCRdb redid the calling of the 5' RACE reads with MiXCR, one entry per CDR3 protein. The table shows around 800,000 distinct CDR3 sequences, with about 45% occurring only once. The germline gives CDR1 SGHDT, CDR2 YYEEEE. The CDR3 length is 17 residues. This entry comes from a study of blood T cells in healthy people across ages. Broader study findings: Changes seen in expanded clonotypes were possibly confounded by donor CMV status left unknown.

This chain uses TRBV5-6 with TRBJ2-5; a possible D gene is TRBD2 (6 bases). The end of the DNA is better explained by TRBJ2-4, so the J call may be wrong. Sequenced sample: blood. The TCR was taken from a man older than 75 in good health. The CDR3 nucleotides read TGTGCCAGCAGCTTAGTTGGCGGGGCCCCGGCTGGAAACATTCAGTACTTC. It is translated as CASSLVGGAPAGNIQYF.